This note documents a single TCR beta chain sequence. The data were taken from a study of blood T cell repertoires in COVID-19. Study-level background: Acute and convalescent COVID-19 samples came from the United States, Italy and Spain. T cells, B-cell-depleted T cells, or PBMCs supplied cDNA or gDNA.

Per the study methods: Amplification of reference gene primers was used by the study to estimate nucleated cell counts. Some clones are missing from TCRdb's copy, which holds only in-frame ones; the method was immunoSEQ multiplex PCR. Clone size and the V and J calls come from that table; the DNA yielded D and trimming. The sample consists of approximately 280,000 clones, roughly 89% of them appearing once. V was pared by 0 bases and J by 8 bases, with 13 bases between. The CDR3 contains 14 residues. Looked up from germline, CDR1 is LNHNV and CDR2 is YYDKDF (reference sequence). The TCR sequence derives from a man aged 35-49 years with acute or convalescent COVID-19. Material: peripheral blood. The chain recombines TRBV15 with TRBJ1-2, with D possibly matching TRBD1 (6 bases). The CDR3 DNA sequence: TGTGCCACCAGCAGAGACCCACAGGGAGGGGGCTACACCTTC. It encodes CATSRDPQGGGYTF.